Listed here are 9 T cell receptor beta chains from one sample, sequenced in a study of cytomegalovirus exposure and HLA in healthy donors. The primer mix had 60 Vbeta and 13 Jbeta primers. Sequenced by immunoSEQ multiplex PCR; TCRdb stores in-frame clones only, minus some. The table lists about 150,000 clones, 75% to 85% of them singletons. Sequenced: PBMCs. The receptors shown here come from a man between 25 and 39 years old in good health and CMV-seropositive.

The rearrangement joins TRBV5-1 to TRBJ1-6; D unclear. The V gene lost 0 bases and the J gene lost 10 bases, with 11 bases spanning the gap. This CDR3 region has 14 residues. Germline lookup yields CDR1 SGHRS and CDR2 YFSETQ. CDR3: CASSLEARQSPLHF. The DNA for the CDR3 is TGCGCCAGCAGCTTGGAGGCCAGGCAATCACCCCTCCACTTT. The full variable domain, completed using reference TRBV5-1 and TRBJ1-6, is KAGVTQTPRYLIKTRGQQVTLSCSPISGHRSVSWYQQTPGQGLQFLFEYFSETQRNKGNFPGRFSGRQFSNSRSEMNVSTLELGDSALYLCASSLEARQSPLHFGNGTRLTVT.

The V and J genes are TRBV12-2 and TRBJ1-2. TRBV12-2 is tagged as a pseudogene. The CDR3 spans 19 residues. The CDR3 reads CASRLERKRRRPSNYGYTF. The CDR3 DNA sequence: TGTGCAAGTCGCTTAGAAAGGAAGCGTAGACGCCCCTCTAACTATGGCTACACCTTC.

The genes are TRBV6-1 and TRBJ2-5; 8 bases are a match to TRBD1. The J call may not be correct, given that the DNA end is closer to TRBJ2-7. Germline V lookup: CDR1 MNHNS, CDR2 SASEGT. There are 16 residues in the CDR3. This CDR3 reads CASSESVGTGSYEQYF. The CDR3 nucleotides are TGTGCCAGCAGTGAATCCGTCGGGACAGGATCCTACGAGCAGTACTTC.

CDR3 coding DNA: TGTGCCAGGAGGACTAGTGGCACCGGGGAGCTGTTTTTT. It encodes CARRTSGTGELFF. The genes are TRBV6-5 and TRBJ2-2, with 7 positions matching TRBD2. Germline CDR1 is MNHEY and CDR2 is SVGAGI. V was pared by 9 bases and J by 4 bases, with 5 bases of the junction left unmatched. The CDR3 has 13 residues.

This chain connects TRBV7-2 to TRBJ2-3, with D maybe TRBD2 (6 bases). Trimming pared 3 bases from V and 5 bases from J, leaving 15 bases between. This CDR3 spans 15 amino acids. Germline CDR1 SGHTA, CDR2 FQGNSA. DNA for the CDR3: TGTGCCAGCAGCTTCCAGACGGGAGTTAAAGATACGCAGTATTTT. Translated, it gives CASSFQTGVKDTQYF.

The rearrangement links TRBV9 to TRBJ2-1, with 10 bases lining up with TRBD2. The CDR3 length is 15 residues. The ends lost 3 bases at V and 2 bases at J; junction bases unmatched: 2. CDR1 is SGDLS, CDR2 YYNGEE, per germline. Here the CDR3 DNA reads TGTGCCAGCAGCGGTAGCGGGAGGACCTACAATGAGCAGTTCTTC. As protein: CASSGSGRTYNEQFF.

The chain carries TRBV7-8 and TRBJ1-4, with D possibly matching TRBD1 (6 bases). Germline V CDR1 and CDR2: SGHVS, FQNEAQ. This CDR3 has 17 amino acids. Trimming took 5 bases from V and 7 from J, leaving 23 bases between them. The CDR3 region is CASSNAREGVKSEKLFF. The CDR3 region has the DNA TGTGCCAGCAGCAACGCGAGGGAGGGGGTTAAATCTGAAAAACTGTTTTTT. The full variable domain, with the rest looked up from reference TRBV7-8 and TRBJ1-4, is GAGVSQSPRYKVAKRGQDVALRCDPISGHVSLFWYQQALGQGPEFLTYFQNEAQLDKSGLPSDRFFAERPEGSVSTLKIQRTQQEDSAVYLCASSNAREGVKSEKLFFGSGTQLSVL.

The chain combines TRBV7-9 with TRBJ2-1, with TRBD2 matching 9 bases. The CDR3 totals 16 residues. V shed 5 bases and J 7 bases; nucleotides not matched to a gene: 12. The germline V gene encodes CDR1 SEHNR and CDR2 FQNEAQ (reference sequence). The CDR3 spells CASSPSLVAGVNEQFF. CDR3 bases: TGTGCCAGCAGCCCTAGCTTAGTAGCGGGGGTGAATGAGCAGTTCTTC. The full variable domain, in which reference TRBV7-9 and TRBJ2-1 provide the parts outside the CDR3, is DTGVSQNPRHKITKRGQNVTFRCDPISEHNRLYWYRQTLGQGPEFLTYFQNEAQLEKSRLLSDRFSAERPKGSFSTLEIQRTEQGDSAMYLCASSPSLVAGVNEQFFGPGTRLTVL.

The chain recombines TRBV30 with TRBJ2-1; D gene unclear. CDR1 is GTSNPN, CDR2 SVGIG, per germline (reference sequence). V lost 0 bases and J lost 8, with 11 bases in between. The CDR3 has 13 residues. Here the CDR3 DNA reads TGTGCCTGGAGTGTCCAGGTGGGCGATGAGCAGTTCTTC. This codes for CAWSVQVGDEQFF.